These T cell receptor beta chains were read from a single sample in a study of CD8+CD57+ T cells in acquired aplastic anemia. TCRdb reprocessed the reads with MiXCR, giving one entry per CDR3 protein. The table has over 150,000 distinct CDR3 sequences, roughly 54% seen once. Sequencing was performed on sorted CD4+, CD8+, or CD8+CD57+ T cells (not recorded which) from PBMCs. These receptors all come from a human donor with aplastic anemia. The CDR3 runs from the conserved cysteine through the conserved F or W. A D gene is named only where the DNA matches it firmly. The listing skips clone size in some rows; elsewhere it reads once, few, many or a size class.

NA,TRBJ2-1,NA,14,TRBV10-3,TGTGCCATCGGGGCGGGACCGGCGTACAATGAGCAGTTCTTC,CAIGAGPAYNEQFF
NA,TRBJ2-5,NA,17,TRBV20-1,TGCAGTGCCAGTTGGCTAAGACGGGACTCCTCGCAAGAGACCCAGTACTTC,CSASWLRRDSSQETQYF
few,TRBJ2-3,TRBD2,18,TRBV5-4,TGTGCCAGCAGCCCTACTAGCGGGGGCCCCTATAGCACAGATACGCAGTATTTT,CASSPTSGGPYSTDTQYF
NA,TRBJ2-7,NA,13,TRBV10-3,TGTGCCATCGGACGCGGGGGCACCTACGAGCAGTACTTC,CAIGRGGTYEQYF
NA,TRBJ2-7,TRBD2,14,TRBV10-3,TGTGCCAGCCAGACCCCACGGGGAGGGAACGAGCAGTACTTC,CASQTPRGGNEQYF
NA,TRBJ2-7,TRBD1,15,TRBV15,TGTGCCACCAGCAGCCGGGACAGGGGCAACTACGAGCAGTACTTC,CATSSRDRGNYEQYF
NA,TRBJ1-3,NA,13,TRBV7-9,TGTGCCAGCAGCTTCCCCCTGCGAAACACCATATATTTT,CASSFPLRNTIYF
NA,TRBJ1-2,NA,15,TRBV19,TGTGCCAGTAGTGAGGTCGAGGCTTTTACCTATGGCTACACCTTC,CASSEVEAFTYGYTF
NA,TRBJ2-7,NA,12,TRBV7-2,TGTGCCAGCAGCCCTCACAGGTACGAGCAGTACTTC,CASSPHRYEQYF
NA,TRBJ2-7,NA,12,TRBV20-1,TGCAGTGCTAGAGATGAGGGTAACGAGCAGTACTTC,CSARDEGNEQYF
NA,TRBJ1-1,NA,13,TRBV7-9,TGTGCCAGCATCCCAGATATGAACACTGAAGCTTTCTTT,CASIPDMNTEAFF
many,TRBJ2-7,NA,12,TRBV14,TGTGCCAGCAGCCAAGTGGGGCTGGAGCAGTACTTC,CASSQVGLEQYF
few,TRBJ1-1,NA,12,TRBV19,TGTGCCAGTACAGGACAGAACACTGAAGCTTTCTTT,CASTGQNTEAFF
NA,TRBJ2-7,TRBD1,15,TRBV9,TGTGCCAGCAGCGAATCCGGGACAGGGGGTGGCGAGCAGTACTTC,CASSESGTGGGEQYF
NA,TRBJ2-5,TRBD1,14,TRBV29-1,TGCAGCGTTGCGGGCAGGGGCAGGGGGGAGACCCAGTACTTC,CSVAGRGRGETQYF
NA,TRBJ2-1,TRBD2,18,TRBV12-3/TRBV12-4,TGTGCCAGCACCCACCCGGGGGGGGCCAATCTGGGCTACAATGAGCAGTTCTTC,CASTHPGGANLGYNEQFF
NA,TRBJ1-1,NA,13,TRBV20-1,TGCAGTGTCCGCGAGGGGGGCGGCACTGAAGCTTTCTTT,CSVREGGGTEAFF
many,TRBJ1-2,NA,13,TRBV20-1,TGCAGTGCTAGAGATAGCGGGGAGAGGGGCTACACCTTC,CSARDSGERGYTF
NA,TRBJ1-2,NA,13,TRBV19,TGTGCCAGTAACCAAGGGTATCAATATGGCTACACCTTC,CASNQGYQYGYTF
NA,TRBJ2-7,NA,16,TRBV18,TGTGCCAGCTCACCACTGAAAGGTCCCACTTACTACGAGCAGTACTTC,CASSPLKGPTYYEQYF
many,TRBJ2-1,NA,15,TRBV14,TGTGCCAGCAGCCCCCACAGGGTAGCCGACAATGAGCAGTTCTTC,CASSPHRVADNEQFF
few,TRBJ1-6,NA,12,TRBV7-9,TGTGCCAGCACCCTTCATAATTCACCCCTCCACTTT,CASTLHNSPLHF
many,TRBJ1-2,NA,12,TRBV7-9,TGTGCCAGCAGCTTAGGGATGAATGGCTACACCTTC,CASSLGMNGYTF
NA,TRBJ2-7,TRBD1,14,TRBV29-1,TGCAGCGCCTACACCGGGACAGGGAATTACGAGCAGTACTTC,CSAYTGTGNYEQYF
NA,TRBJ2-6,NA,16,TRBV7-6,TGTGCCAGCAGCTCCCGACAGAACTCTGGGGCCAACGTCCTGACTTTC,CASSSRQNSGANVLTF
many,TRBJ2-3,NA,16,TRBV6-1,TGTGCCAGCAGTGGGGGGACTGCCGATTCCACAGATACGCAGTATTTT,CASSGGTADSTDTQYF
NA,TRBJ2-3,NA,16,TRBV20-1,TGCAGTGCTAGAGATCTCGATCCCGTGGCACGGAATACGCAGTATTTT,CSARDLDPVARNTQYF
NA,TRBJ2-1,NA,13,TRBV10-3,TGTGCCATCAGTGATTTGGGGCAAGCTGAGCAGTTCTTC,CAISDLGQAEQFF
NA,TRBJ2-7,TRBD2,15,TRBV20-1,TGCAGTGCTAGAGATAAAACTAGCGGGAGCTACGAGCAGTACTTC,CSARDKTSGSYEQYF
many,TRBJ2-1,NA,14,TRBV7-9,TGTGCCAGCAACACCCCAGGGCTTGCCAATGAGCAGTTCTTC,CASNTPGLANEQFF
NA,TRBJ1-2,NA,13,TRBV29-1,TGCAGCGCCGGCGGCGGGGTGCGCTATGGCTCCACCTTC,CSAGGGVRYGSTF
NA,TRBJ1-3,NA,14,TRBV20-1,TGCAGTGCTAGAGATTACAACTCTGGAAACACCATATATTTT,CSARDYNSGNTIYF
NA,TRBJ1-5,NA,13,TRBV2,TGTGCCAGCAGGACAGAAGTTAATCAGCCCCAGCATTTT,CASRTEVNQPQHF
few,TRBJ2-1,NA,17,TRBV18,TGTGCCAGCTCACCGTCACGAGGGCTAAGCTCCTACAATGAGCAGTTCTTC,CASSPSRGLSSYNEQFF